This T cell receptor beta chain is from a study of blood T cell repertoires in COVID-19. In the study overall: Acute and convalescent COVID-19 samples came from the United States, Italy and Spain. T cells, B-cell-depleted T cells, or PBMCs supplied cDNA or gDNA.

Original data processing: Reference gene primers were amplified, and this amplification served to estimate nucleated cell counts. Libraries were prepared by immunoSEQ multiplex PCR; TCRdb keeps only in-frame clonotypes and omits some of them. That table furnishes V, J and clone size, whereas the DNA furnished D and trimming. The sample includes fewer than 200,000 clones, roughly 85% seen only once; the top ten take roughly 8%. With V trimmed by 6 bases and J by 1 base, 8 bases remained unmatched. CDR1 is SEHNR, CDR2 FQNEAQ, per germline (reference sequence). This CDR3 comprises 16 residues. The chain carries TRBV7-9 and TRBJ2-2, with 7 nucleotides matching TRBD2. The receptor was derived from a woman aged 60-70 years with acute or convalescent COVID-19. Specimen: peripheral blood. The CDR3 loop reads CASSSAREGNTGELFF. CDR3 nucleotide sequence: TGTGCCAGCAGTTCGGCGAGGGAGGGGAACACCGGGGAGCTGTTTTTT.